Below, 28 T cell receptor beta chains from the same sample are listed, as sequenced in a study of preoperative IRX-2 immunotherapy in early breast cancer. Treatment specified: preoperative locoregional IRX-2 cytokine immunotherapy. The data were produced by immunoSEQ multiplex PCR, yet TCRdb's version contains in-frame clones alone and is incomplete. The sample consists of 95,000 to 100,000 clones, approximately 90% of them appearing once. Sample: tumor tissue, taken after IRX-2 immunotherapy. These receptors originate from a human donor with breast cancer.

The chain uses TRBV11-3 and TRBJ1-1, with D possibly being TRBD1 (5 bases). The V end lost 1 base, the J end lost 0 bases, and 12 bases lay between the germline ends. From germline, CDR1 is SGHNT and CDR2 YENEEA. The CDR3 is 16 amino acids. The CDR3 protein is CASSLVVQGMNTEAFF. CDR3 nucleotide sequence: TGTGCCAGCAGCTTAGTCGTTCAGGGTATGAACACTGAAGCTTTCTTT.

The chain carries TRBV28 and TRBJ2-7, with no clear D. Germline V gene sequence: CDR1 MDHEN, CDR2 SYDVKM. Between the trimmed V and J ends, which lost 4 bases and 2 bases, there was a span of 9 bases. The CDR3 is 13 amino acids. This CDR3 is CASSWVSAYEQYF. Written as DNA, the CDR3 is TGTGCCAGCAGTTGGGTATCAGCCTACGAGCAGTACTTC. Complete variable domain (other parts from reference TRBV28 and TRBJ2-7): DVKVTQSSRYLVKRTGEKVFLECVQDMDHENMFWYRQDPGLGLRLIYFSYDVKMKEKGDIPEGYSVSREKKERFSLILESASTNQTSMYLCASSWVSAYEQYFGPGTRLTVT.

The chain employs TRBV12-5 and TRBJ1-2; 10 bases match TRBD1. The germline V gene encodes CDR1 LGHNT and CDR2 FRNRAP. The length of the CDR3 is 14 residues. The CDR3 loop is CASDRQGAAYGYTF. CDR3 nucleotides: TGTGCCAGCGACCGACAGGGGGCGGCCTATGGCTACACCTTC.

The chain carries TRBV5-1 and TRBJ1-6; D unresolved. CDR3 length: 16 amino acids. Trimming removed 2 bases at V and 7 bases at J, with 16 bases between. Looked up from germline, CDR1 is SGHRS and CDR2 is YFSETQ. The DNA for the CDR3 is TGCGCCAGCAGCTTAGGACTCGACGCCGAGAATTCACCCCTCCACTTT. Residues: CASSLGLDAENSPLHF.

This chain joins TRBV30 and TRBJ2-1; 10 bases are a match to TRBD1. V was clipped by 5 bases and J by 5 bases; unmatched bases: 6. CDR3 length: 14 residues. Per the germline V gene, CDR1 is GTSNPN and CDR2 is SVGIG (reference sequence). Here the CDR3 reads CAWGDRGLDNEQFF. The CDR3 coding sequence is TGTGCCTGGGGAGACAGGGGGCTCGACAATGAGCAGTTCTTC.

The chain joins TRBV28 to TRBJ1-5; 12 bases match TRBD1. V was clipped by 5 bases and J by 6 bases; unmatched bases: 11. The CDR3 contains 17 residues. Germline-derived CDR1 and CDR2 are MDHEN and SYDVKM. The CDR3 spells CASSPRGQGARPQPQHF. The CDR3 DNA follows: TGTGCCAGCAGTCCGAGGGGACAGGGGGCGCGTCCTCAGCCCCAGCATTTT.

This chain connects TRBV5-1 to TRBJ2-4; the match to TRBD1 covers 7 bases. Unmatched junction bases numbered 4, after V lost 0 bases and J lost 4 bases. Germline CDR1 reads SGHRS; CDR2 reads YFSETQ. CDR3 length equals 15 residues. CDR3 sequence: CASSLADRRKNIQYF. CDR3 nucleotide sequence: TGCGCCAGCAGCTTGGCGGACAGGAGAAAAAACATTCAGTACTTC.

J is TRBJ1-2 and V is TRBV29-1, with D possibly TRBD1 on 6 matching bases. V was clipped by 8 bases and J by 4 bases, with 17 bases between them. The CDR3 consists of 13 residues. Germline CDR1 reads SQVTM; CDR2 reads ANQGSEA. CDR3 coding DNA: TGCAGCTTCCGGTCAGGGGTTACCTATGGCTACACCTTC. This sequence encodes CSFRSGVTYGYTF.

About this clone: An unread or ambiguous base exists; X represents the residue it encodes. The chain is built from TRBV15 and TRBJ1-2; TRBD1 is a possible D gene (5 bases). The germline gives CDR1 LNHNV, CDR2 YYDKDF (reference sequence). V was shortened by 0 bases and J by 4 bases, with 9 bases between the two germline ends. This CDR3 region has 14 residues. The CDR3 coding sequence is TGTGCCACCAGCAGAGATCGACAGMCCTATGGCTACACCTTC. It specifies CATSRDRQXYGYTF.

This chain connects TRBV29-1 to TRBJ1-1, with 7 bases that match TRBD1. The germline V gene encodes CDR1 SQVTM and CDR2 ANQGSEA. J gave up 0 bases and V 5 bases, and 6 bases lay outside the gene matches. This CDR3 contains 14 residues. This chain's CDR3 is CSVLAGGMNTEAFF. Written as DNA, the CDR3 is TGCAGCGTTCTGGCAGGGGGTATGAACACTGAAGCTTTCTTT.

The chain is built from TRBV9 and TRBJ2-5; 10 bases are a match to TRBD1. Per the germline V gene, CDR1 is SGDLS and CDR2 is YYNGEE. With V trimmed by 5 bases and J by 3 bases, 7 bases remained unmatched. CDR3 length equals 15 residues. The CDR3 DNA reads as TGTGCCAGCAGTCGCTCGACAGGGGGCGAAGAGACCCAGTACTTC. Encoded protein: CASSRSTGGEETQYF. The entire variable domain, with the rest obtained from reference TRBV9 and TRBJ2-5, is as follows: DSGVTQTPKHLITATGQRVTLRCSPRSGDLSVYWYQQSLDQGLQFLIQYYNGEERAKGNILERFSAQQFPDLHSELNLSSLELGDSALYFCASSRSTGGEETQYFGPGTRLLVL.

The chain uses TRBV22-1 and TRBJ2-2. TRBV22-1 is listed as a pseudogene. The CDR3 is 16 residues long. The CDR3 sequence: CASSLDPRVNTGELFF. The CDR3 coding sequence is TGTGCCAGCAGTTTAGATCCAAGGGTGAACACCGGGGAGCTGTTTTTT.

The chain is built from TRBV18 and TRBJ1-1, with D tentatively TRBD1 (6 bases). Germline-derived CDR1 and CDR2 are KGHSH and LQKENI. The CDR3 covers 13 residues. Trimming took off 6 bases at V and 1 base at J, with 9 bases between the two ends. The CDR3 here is CASSPGQNTEAFF. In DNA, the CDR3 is TGTGCCAGCTCCCCGGGACAGAACACTGAAGCTTTCTTT.

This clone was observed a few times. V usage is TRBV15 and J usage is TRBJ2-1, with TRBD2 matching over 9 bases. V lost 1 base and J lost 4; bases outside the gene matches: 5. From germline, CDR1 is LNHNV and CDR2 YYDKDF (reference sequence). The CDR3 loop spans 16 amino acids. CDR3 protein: CATSRVSGGQYNEQFF. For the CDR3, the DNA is TGTGCCACCAGCAGAGTCAGCGGGGGGCAGTACAATGAGCAGTTCTTC. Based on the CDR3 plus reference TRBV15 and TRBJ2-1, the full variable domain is DAMVIQNPRYQVTQFGKPVTLSCSQTLNHNVMYWYQQKSSQAPKLLFHYYDKDFNNEADTPDNFQSRRPNTSFCFLDIRSPGLGDTAMYLCATSRVSGGQYNEQFFGPGTRLTVL.

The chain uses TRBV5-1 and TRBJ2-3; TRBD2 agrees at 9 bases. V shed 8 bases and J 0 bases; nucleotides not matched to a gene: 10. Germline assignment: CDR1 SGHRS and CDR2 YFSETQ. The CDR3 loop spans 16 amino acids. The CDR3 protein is CASNTGTSRSTDTQYF. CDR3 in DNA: TGCGCCAGTAATACCGGGACTAGCCGTAGCACAGATACGCAGTATTTT.

The CDR3 reads CASIAPRDRTEAFF. CDR3 DNA: TGTGCCAGTATCGCACCGAGGGACCGGACTGAAGCTTTCTTT. The V gene is TRBV19, the J gene TRBJ1-1; D may be TRBD1 (5 bases). V was clipped by 7 bases and J by 5 bases, with 17 bases between them. Germline V lookup: CDR1 LNHDA, CDR2 SQIVND (reference sequence). The CDR3 is 14 amino acids.

Written as DNA, the CDR3 is TGTGCCAGCAGTTTCGCCAGCAGTGGCTCTGGAAACACCATATATTTT. This gives the protein CASSFASSGSGNTIYF. V gene TRBV22-1 combines with J gene TRBJ1-3. TRBV22-1 is reported as a pseudogene. The CDR3 has 16 residues.

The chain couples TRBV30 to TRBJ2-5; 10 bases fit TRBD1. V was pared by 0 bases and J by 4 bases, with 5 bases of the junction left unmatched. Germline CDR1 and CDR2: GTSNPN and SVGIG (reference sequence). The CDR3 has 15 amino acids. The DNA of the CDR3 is TGTGCCTGGAGTGTAGGGGACAGGGGACCAGAGACCCAGTACTTC. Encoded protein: CAWSVGDRGPETQYF.

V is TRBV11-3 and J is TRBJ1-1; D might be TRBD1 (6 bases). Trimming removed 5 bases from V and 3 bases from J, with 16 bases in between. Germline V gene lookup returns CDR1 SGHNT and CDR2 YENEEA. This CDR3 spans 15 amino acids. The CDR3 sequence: CASSLIRGGDTEAFF. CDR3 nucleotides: TGTGCCAGCAGCCTTATCAGGGGCGGGGACACTGAAGCTTTCTTT.

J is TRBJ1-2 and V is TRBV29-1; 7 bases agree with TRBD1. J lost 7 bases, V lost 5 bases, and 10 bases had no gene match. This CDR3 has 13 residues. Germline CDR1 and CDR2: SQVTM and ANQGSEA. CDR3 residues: CSVPTDRVAGYTF. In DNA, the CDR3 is TGCAGCGTTCCCACCGACAGGGTTGCTGGCTACACCTTC.

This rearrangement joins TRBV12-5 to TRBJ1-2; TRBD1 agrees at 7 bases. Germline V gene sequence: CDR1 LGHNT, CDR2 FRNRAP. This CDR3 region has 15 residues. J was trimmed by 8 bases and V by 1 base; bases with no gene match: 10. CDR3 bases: TGTGCTAGTGGTTTGGACCACCGGGACAGAGGGGGCTACACCTTC. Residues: CASGLDHRDRGGYTF.

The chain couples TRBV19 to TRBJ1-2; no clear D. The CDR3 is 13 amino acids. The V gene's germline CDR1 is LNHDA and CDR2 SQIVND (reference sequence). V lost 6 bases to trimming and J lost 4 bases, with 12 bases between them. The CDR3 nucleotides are TGTGCCAGTAGCACTTTTGGAGGCTATGGCTACACCTTC. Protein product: CASSTFGGYGYTF. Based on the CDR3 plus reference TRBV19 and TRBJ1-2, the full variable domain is DGGITQSPKYLFRKEGQNVTLSCEQNLNHDAMYWYRQDPGQGLRLIYYSQIVNDFQKGDIAEGYSVSREKKESFPLTVTSAQKNPTAFYLCASSTFGGYGYTFGSGTRLTVV.

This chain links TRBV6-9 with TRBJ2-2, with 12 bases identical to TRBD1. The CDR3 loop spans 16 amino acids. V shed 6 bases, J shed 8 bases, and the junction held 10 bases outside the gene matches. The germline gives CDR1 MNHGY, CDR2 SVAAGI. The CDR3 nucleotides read TGTGCCAGCAGACACCTCGGGACAGGGGGCAGAGGGGAGCTGTTTTTT. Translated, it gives CASRHLGTGGRGELFF.

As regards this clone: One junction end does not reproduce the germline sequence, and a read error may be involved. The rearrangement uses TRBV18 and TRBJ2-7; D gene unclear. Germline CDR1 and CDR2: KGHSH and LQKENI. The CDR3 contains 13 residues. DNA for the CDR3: TGTGCCAGCTCACCGTCATTCTCCGACGAGCAGTACTTC. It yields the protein CASSPSFSDEQYF.

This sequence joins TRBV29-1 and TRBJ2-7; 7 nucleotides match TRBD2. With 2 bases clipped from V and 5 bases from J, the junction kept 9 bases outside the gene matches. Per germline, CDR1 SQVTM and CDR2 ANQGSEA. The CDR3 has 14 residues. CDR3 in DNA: TGCAGCGTTGAATTGGACGGGAGGAACGACGAGCAGTACTTC. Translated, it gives CSVELDGRNDEQYF.

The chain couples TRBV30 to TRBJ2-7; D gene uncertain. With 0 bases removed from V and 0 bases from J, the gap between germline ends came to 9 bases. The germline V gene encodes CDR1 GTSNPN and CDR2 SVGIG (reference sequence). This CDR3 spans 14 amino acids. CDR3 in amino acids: CAWSVWGSSYEQYF. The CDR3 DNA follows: TGTGCCTGGAGTGTGTGGGGTTCCTCCTACGAGCAGTACTTC.

The CDR3 is CATGASGNTGELFF. CDR3 coding DNA: TGTGCCACGGGGGCTAGCGGAAACACCGGGGAGCTGTTTTTT. The chain joins TRBV15 to TRBJ2-2; maybe TRBD2 (7 bases). CDR1 and CDR2 from the germline V gene are LNHNV and YYDKDF (reference sequence). There are 14 residues in the CDR3. Trimming left V 9 bases short and J 2 bases short, with 13 bases between.

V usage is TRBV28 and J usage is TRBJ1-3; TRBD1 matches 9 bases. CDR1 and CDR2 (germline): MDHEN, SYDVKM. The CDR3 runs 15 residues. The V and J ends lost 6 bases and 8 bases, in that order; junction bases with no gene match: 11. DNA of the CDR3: TGTGCCAGCAGCCCTGACAGGGGGAGACAGGACACCATATATTTT. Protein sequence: CASSPDRGRQDTIYF.